These T cell receptor beta chains were read from a single sample in a study of blood T cells in healthy people across ages. TCRdb independently ran MiXCR on the 5' RACE reads; one entry per CDR3 protein. The sample carries fewer than 800,000 distinct CDR3 sequences, 45% to 50% recorded once. Sequencing was done on a sample of blood. These receptors were taken from a woman aged 55-69 years in good health. CDR3s include the opening cysteine and the closing phenylalanine or tryptophan. The order of the fields is CDR3 protein, CDR3 DNA, J gene, D gene, V gene, clone size, CDR3 length. The D gene is left open where the match is weak. Clone size is not always given. Where it is, it says once, few, many or a class for expanded clones.

cdr3_aa: CASSHRDGGYEQYF
cdr3_nt: TGCGCCAGCAGCCACCGGGACGGTGGGTACGAGCAGTACTTC
j_call: TRBJ2-7
d_call: NA
v_call: TRBV5-1
clone_size: few
cdr3_length: 14

cdr3_aa: CASSRDLAGVTYEQYF
cdr3_nt: TGCGCCAGCAGCCGGGACCTAGCGGGAGTTACCTACGAGCAGTACTTC
j_call: TRBJ2-7
d_call: TRBD2
v_call: TRBV4-3
clone_size: few
cdr3_length: 16

cdr3_aa: CASSPVAGGGNEQFF
cdr3_nt: TGTGCCAGCAGCCCTGTAGCGGGAGGCGGTAATGAGCAGTTCTTC
j_call: TRBJ2-1
d_call: TRBD2
v_call: TRBV5-6
clone_size: few
cdr3_length: 15

cdr3_aa: CASTQTSGTYNEQFF
cdr3_nt: TGTGCCAGCACCCAAACTAGCGGGACCTACAATGAGCAGTTCTTC
j_call: TRBJ2-1
d_call: TRBD2
v_call: TRBV7-2
clone_size: few
cdr3_length: 15

cdr3_aa: CASSQVGWYQETQYF
cdr3_nt: TGTGCCAGCAGCCAAGTAGGCTGGTACCAAGAGACCCAGTACTTC
j_call: TRBJ2-5
d_call: NA
v_call: TRBV14
clone_size: few
cdr3_length: 15

cdr3_aa: CASSQELAGVKYYNEQFF
cdr3_nt: TGCGCCAGCAGCCAAGAGCTAGCGGGAGTTAAGTACTACAATGAGCAGTTCTTC
j_call: TRBJ2-1
d_call: TRBD2
v_call: TRBV4-3
clone_size: NA
cdr3_length: 18

cdr3_aa: CASSLSPATEAFF
cdr3_nt: TGTGCCAGCAGCTTGAGTCCGGCCACTGAAGCTTTCTTT
j_call: TRBJ1-1
d_call: NA
v_call: TRBV5-5
clone_size: NA
cdr3_length: 13

cdr3_aa: CASRNPKGTAHNGYGYTF
cdr3_nt: TGTGCCAGCAGAAACCCCAAAGGGACAGCTCACAATGGTTATGGCTACACCTTC
j_call: TRBJ1-2
d_call: TRBD1
v_call: TRBV28
clone_size: NA
cdr3_length: 18

cdr3_aa: CASSLILGGGPNEQFF
cdr3_nt: TGTGCCAGCAGCTTAATCCTGGGGGGAGGTCCGAATGAGCAGTTCTTC
j_call: TRBJ2-1
d_call: NA
v_call: TRBV11-2
clone_size: NA
cdr3_length: 16

cdr3_aa: CSVEYGGPRGRTDTQYF
cdr3_nt: TGCAGCGTTGAATATGGGGGACCCAGGGGGAGGACAGATACGCAGTATTTT
j_call: TRBJ2-3
d_call: NA
v_call: TRBV29-1
clone_size: many
cdr3_length: 17

cdr3_aa: CASTANNSPLHF
cdr3_nt: TGTGCCAGCACTGCGAATAATTCACCCCTCCACTTT
j_call: TRBJ1-6
d_call: NA
v_call: TRBV25-1
clone_size: few
cdr3_length: 12

cdr3_aa: CASRDGTGGAYNEQYF
cdr3_nt: TGTGCCAGCAGGGATGGGACAGGGGGCGCCTACAATGAGCAGTACTTC
j_call: TRBJ2-7
d_call: TRBD1
v_call: TRBV2
clone_size: once
cdr3_length: 16

cdr3_aa: CSVERGGEAGLDTQYF
cdr3_nt: TGCAGCGTTGAAAGGGGCGGGGAGGCAGGATTAGATACGCAGTATTTT
j_call: TRBJ2-3
d_call: NA
v_call: TRBV29-1
clone_size: few
cdr3_length: 16

cdr3_aa: CASDRTSGGLAETQYF
cdr3_nt: TGTGCCAGCGATAGGACTAGCGGGGGGTTGGCAGAGACCCAGTACTTC
j_call: TRBJ2-5
d_call: TRBD2
v_call: TRBV6-6
clone_size: NA
cdr3_length: 16

cdr3_aa: CASRFGLGVDTQYF
cdr3_nt: TGTGCCAGCAGATTTGGACTAGGTGTCGATACGCAGTATTTT
j_call: TRBJ2-3
d_call: TRBD2
v_call: TRBV6-2/TRBV6-3
clone_size: few
cdr3_length: 14

cdr3_aa: CASSLGSREITGELFF
cdr3_nt: TGTGCCAGCAGCTTGGGGTCCAGGGAAATCACCGGGGAGCTGTTTTTT
j_call: TRBJ2-2
d_call: NA
v_call: TRBV5-6
clone_size: NA
cdr3_length: 16

cdr3_aa: CASSEQGGLQETQYF
cdr3_nt: TGTGCCAGCAGTGAACAGGGTGGGTTGCAAGAGACCCAGTACTTC
j_call: TRBJ2-5
d_call: NA
v_call: TRBV6-1
clone_size: few
cdr3_length: 15

cdr3_aa: CASRATGSVTEAFF
cdr3_nt: TGTGCCAGCAGGGCGACAGGGTCGGTCACTGAAGCTTTCTTT
j_call: TRBJ1-1
d_call: TRBD1
v_call: TRBV6-1
clone_size: once
cdr3_length: 14

cdr3_aa: CAWSVYPGQGLYGYTF
cdr3_nt: TGTGCCTGGAGTGTTTACCCGGGACAGGGTCTCTATGGCTACACCTTC
j_call: TRBJ1-2
d_call: TRBD1
v_call: TRBV30
clone_size: once
cdr3_length: 16

cdr3_aa: CASSTAGLPSSYEQYF
cdr3_nt: TGTGCCAGCAGTACAGCGGGACTCCCGAGCTCCTACGAGCAGTACTTC
j_call: TRBJ2-7
d_call: TRBD2
v_call: TRBV6-2/TRBV6-3
clone_size: NA
cdr3_length: 16

cdr3_aa: CASTLEVNYGYTF
cdr3_nt: TGTGCCAGCACCTTGGAAGTAAACTATGGCTACACCTTC
j_call: TRBJ1-2
d_call: NA
v_call: TRBV2
clone_size: NA
cdr3_length: 13

cdr3_aa: CSVGQGDYGQYF
cdr3_nt: TGCAGTGTCGGACAGGGCGACTACGGGCAGTACTTC
j_call: TRBJ2-4
d_call: TRBD1
v_call: TRBV20-1
clone_size: NA
cdr3_length: 12

cdr3_aa: CSADREDTQYF
cdr3_nt: TGCAGTGCTGATCGGGAGGATACGCAGTATTTT
j_call: TRBJ2-3
d_call: NA
v_call: TRBV20-1
clone_size: few
cdr3_length: 11

cdr3_aa: CVSSLGGEWETQYF
cdr3_nt: TGTGTCAGCAGCCTAGGAGGGGAGTGGGAGACCCAGTACTTC
j_call: TRBJ2-5
d_call: NA
v_call: TRBV5-5
clone_size: NA
cdr3_length: 14

cdr3_aa: CASTIGQGAREEQFF
cdr3_nt: TGTGCCAGCACTATCGGGCAGGGGGCGCGGGAAGAGCAGTTCTTC
j_call: TRBJ2-1
d_call: TRBD1
v_call: TRBV12-3/TRBV12-4
clone_size: NA
cdr3_length: 15

cdr3_aa: CASVRQGTYNEQFF
cdr3_nt: TGTGCCAGCGTACGACAGGGGACTTACAATGAGCAGTTCTTC
j_call: TRBJ2-1
d_call: TRBD1
v_call: TRBV6-1
clone_size: NA
cdr3_length: 14

cdr3_aa: CASSLEGRGSTEAFF
cdr3_nt: TGTGCCAGCAGCTTAGAAGGCAGGGGTAGCACTGAAGCTTTCTTT
j_call: TRBJ1-1
d_call: NA
v_call: TRBV7-8
clone_size: NA
cdr3_length: 15

cdr3_aa: CSAGIPGQPRNEQYF
cdr3_nt: TGCAGTGCTGGCATACCGGGACAGCCACGTAACGAGCAGTACTTC
j_call: TRBJ2-7
d_call: TRBD1
v_call: TRBV20-1
clone_size: few
cdr3_length: 15

cdr3_aa: CASSFELISYEQYF
cdr3_nt: TGTGCCAGCAGCTTCGAGCTGATCTCCTACGAGCAGTACTTC
j_call: TRBJ2-7
d_call: NA
v_call: TRBV7-2
clone_size: NA
cdr3_length: 14

cdr3_aa: CASSLSEHEQYF
cdr3_nt: TGTGCCAGCAGTCTAAGCGAACACGAGCAGTACTTC
j_call: TRBJ2-7
d_call: NA
v_call: TRBV2
clone_size: NA
cdr3_length: 12

cdr3_aa: CAISDARSDEQYF
cdr3_nt: TGTGCCATCAGTGACGCCCGGAGCGACGAGCAGTACTTC
j_call: TRBJ2-7
d_call: NA
v_call: TRBV10-3
clone_size: NA
cdr3_length: 13

cdr3_aa: CASSLIGRGDYINEEFF
cdr3_nt: TGCGCCAGCAGCCTCATCGGGAGGGGAGACTACATCAATGAGGAGTTCTTC
j_call: TRBJ2-1
d_call: TRBD2
v_call: TRBV4-1
clone_size: NA
cdr3_length: 17

cdr3_aa: CASSLVQGAGKLFF
cdr3_nt: TGTGCCAGCAGCTTAGTTCAGGGGGCCGGAAAACTGTTTTTT
j_call: TRBJ1-4
d_call: TRBD1
v_call: TRBV7-2
clone_size: NA
cdr3_length: 14

cdr3_aa: CSARARSYNEQFF
cdr3_nt: TGCAGTGCTAGAGCGCGCTCCTACAATGAGCAGTTCTTC
j_call: TRBJ2-1
d_call: NA
v_call: TRBV20-1
clone_size: few
cdr3_length: 13

cdr3_aa: CASSFQSENEQYF
cdr3_nt: TGTGCCAGCAGTTTCCAATCAGAGAACGAGCAGTACTTC
j_call: TRBJ2-7
d_call: NA
v_call: TRBV7-3
clone_size: NA
cdr3_length: 13

cdr3_aa: CASSLGQVLAEQYF
cdr3_nt: TGCGCCAGCAGCTTGGGGCAGGTCTTGGCCGAGCAGTACTTC
j_call: TRBJ2-7
d_call: NA
v_call: TRBV5-1
clone_size: NA
cdr3_length: 14

cdr3_aa: CASSLSGSNTDTQYF
cdr3_nt: TGCGCCAGCAGCTTAAGCGGGAGTAACACAGATACGCAGTATTTT
j_call: TRBJ2-3
d_call: TRBD2
v_call: TRBV5-1
clone_size: NA
cdr3_length: 15

cdr3_aa: CSAGPVGIQYF
cdr3_nt: TGCAGTGCTGGCCCCGTCGGCATTCAGTACTTC
j_call: TRBJ2-4
d_call: NA
v_call: TRBV20-1
clone_size: NA
cdr3_length: 11

cdr3_aa: CATSRDLAPTEAFF
cdr3_nt: TGTGCCACCAGCAGAGATCTGGCACCCACTGAAGCTTTCTTT
j_call: TRBJ1-1
d_call: NA
v_call: TRBV15
clone_size: NA
cdr3_length: 14

cdr3_aa: CASSIMTGYGYTF
cdr3_nt: TGTGCCAGCAGCATAATGACAGGGTATGGCTACACCTTC
j_call: TRBJ1-2
d_call: TRBD1
v_call: TRBV7-2
clone_size: NA
cdr3_length: 13

cdr3_aa: CASSDGIMPYNEQFF
cdr3_nt: TGTGCCAGCAGTGACGGGATCATGCCCTACAATGAGCAGTTCTTC
j_call: TRBJ2-1
d_call: NA
v_call: TRBV6-2/TRBV6-3
clone_size: NA
cdr3_length: 15

cdr3_aa: CSASRDSRAYGYTF
cdr3_nt: TGCAGTGCTAGTAGGGACTCCCGGGCCTATGGCTACACCTTC
j_call: TRBJ1-2
d_call: NA
v_call: TRBV20-1
clone_size: NA
cdr3_length: 14

cdr3_aa: CSARSGLAGGYEQFF
cdr3_nt: TGCAGTGCTAGATCGGGACTAGCGGGAGGATATGAGCAGTTCTTC
j_call: TRBJ2-1
d_call: TRBD2
v_call: TRBV20-1
clone_size: NA
cdr3_length: 15

cdr3_aa: CSARRPLGTGNEQFF
cdr3_nt: TGCAGTGCTAGAAGACCGCTCGGGACAGGGAATGAGCAGTTCTTC
j_call: TRBJ2-1
d_call: TRBD1
v_call: TRBV20-1
clone_size: NA
cdr3_length: 15

cdr3_aa: CASSFGDRGYNEQFF
cdr3_nt: TGTGCCAGCAGCTTTGGGGACAGGGGCTACAATGAGCAGTTCTTC
j_call: TRBJ2-1
d_call: TRBD1
v_call: TRBV5-6
clone_size: few
cdr3_length: 15

cdr3_aa: CASSLGGRGYEQYF
cdr3_nt: TGTGCCAGCAGCTTAGGTGGTCGTGGCTACGAGCAGTACTTC
j_call: TRBJ2-7
d_call: NA
v_call: TRBV7-2
clone_size: many
cdr3_length: 14

cdr3_aa: CASSQGTAWNEQFF
cdr3_nt: TGTGCCAGCAGCCAGGGGACAGCCTGGAATGAGCAGTTCTTC
j_call: TRBJ2-1
d_call: TRBD1
v_call: TRBV4-2
clone_size: NA
cdr3_length: 14

cdr3_aa: CTSSFGGLAYEQYF
cdr3_nt: TGTACCAGCAGCTTTGGGGGACTAGCCTACGAGCAGTACTTC
j_call: TRBJ2-7
d_call: TRBD2
v_call: TRBV7-9
clone_size: NA
cdr3_length: 14

cdr3_aa: CASSWQSGTYEQYF
cdr3_nt: TGTGCCAGCAGCTGGCAGAGCGGAACCTACGAGCAGTACTTC
j_call: TRBJ2-7
d_call: NA
v_call: TRBV7-2
clone_size: few
cdr3_length: 14

cdr3_aa: CASRCSGSSYEQYF
cdr3_nt: TGTGCCAGCAGATGTAGCGGGAGCTCCTACGAGCAGTACTTC
j_call: TRBJ2-7
d_call: TRBD2
v_call: TRBV12-3/TRBV12-4
clone_size: NA
cdr3_length: 14

cdr3_aa: CASRVSTSGGYNEQFF
cdr3_nt: TGCGCCAGCAGAGTATCGACTAGCGGGGGTTACAATGAGCAGTTCTTC
j_call: TRBJ2-1
d_call: TRBD2
v_call: TRBV4-3
clone_size: NA
cdr3_length: 16

cdr3_aa: CASSYRGGSPLHF
cdr3_nt: TGTGCCAGCAGTTACAGGGGAGGGTCACCCCTCCACTTT
j_call: TRBJ1-6
d_call: NA
v_call: TRBV6-2/TRBV6-3
clone_size: NA
cdr3_length: 13

cdr3_aa: CASSVFSDTDTQYF
cdr3_nt: TGTGCCAGCAGCGTATTTAGCGACACAGATACGCAGTATTTT
j_call: TRBJ2-3
d_call: NA
v_call: TRBV9
clone_size: NA
cdr3_length: 14

cdr3_aa: CASSYKTASAYGQYF
cdr3_nt: TGTGCCAGCAGTTACAAGACAGCAAGTGCCTACGGGCAGTACTTC
j_call: TRBJ2-4
d_call: NA
v_call: TRBV6-2/TRBV6-3
clone_size: NA
cdr3_length: 15

cdr3_aa: CASSRTGGSDDKHF
cdr3_nt: TGTGCCAGCTCACGGACAGGGGGGTCCGATGATAAGCATTTT
j_call: TRBJ1-5
d_call: TRBD1
v_call: TRBV18
clone_size: NA
cdr3_length: 14

cdr3_aa: CSARVDGRGPDTQYF
cdr3_nt: TGCAGTGCTAGAGTCGATGGACGGGGCCCAGATACGCAGTATTTT
j_call: TRBJ2-3
d_call: NA
v_call: TRBV20-1
clone_size: NA
cdr3_length: 15

cdr3_aa: CSVVDTLGQPQHF
cdr3_nt: TGCAGCGTTGTCGACACCCTGGGTCAGCCCCAGCATTTT
j_call: TRBJ1-5
d_call: NA
v_call: TRBV29-1
clone_size: NA
cdr3_length: 13

cdr3_aa: CASSYSKGRGEQFF
cdr3_nt: TGTGCCAGCAGTTACTCGAAAGGGAGAGGTGAGCAGTTCTTC
j_call: TRBJ2-1
d_call: NA
v_call: TRBV6-6
clone_size: NA
cdr3_length: 14

cdr3_aa: CASSLGAGLSSNYGYTF
cdr3_nt: TGCGCCAGCAGCTTGGGTGCAGGGTTATCATCGAACTATGGCTACACCTTC
j_call: TRBJ1-2
d_call: NA
v_call: TRBV5-1
clone_size: few
cdr3_length: 17

cdr3_aa: CAISERQEEKLFF
cdr3_nt: TGTGCCATCAGTGAGAGGCAGGAGGAAAAACTGTTTTTT
j_call: TRBJ1-4
d_call: NA
v_call: TRBV10-3
clone_size: NA
cdr3_length: 13